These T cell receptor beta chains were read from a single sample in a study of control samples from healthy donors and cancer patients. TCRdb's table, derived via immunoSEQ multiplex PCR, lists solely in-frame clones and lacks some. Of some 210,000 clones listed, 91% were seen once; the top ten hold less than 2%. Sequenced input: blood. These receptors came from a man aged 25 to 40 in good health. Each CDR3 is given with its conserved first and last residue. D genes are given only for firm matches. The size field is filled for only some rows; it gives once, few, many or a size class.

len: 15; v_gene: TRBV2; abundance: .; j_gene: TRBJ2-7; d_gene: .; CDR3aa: CASSHWTERNYEQYF; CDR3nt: TGTGCCAGCAGCCACTGGACGGAGAGGAACTACGAGCAGTACTTC
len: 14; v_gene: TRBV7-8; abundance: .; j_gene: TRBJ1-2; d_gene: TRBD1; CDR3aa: CASSPPRGLGGYTF; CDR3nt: TGTGCCAGCAGCCCACCCAGGGGGTTGGGAGGCTACACCTTC
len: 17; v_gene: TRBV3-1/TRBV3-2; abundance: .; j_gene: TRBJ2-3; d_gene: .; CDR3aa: CASSLSDTSRTTDTQYF; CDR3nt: TGTGCCAGCAGCCTTTCGGACACTTCCCGGACCACAGATACGCAGTATTTT
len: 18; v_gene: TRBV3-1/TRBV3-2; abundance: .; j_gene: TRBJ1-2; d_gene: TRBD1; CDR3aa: CASSQAGGGILTPSGYTF; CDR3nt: TGTGCCAGCAGCCAAGCAGGGGGCGGAATCCTCACCCCTTCTGGCTACACCTTC
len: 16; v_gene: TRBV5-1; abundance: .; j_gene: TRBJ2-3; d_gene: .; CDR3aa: CASSLVDRSPTDTQYF; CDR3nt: TGCGCCAGCAGCTTGGTCGACCGGAGCCCCACAGATACGCAGTATTTT
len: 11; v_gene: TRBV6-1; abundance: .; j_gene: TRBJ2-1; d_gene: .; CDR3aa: CASSDRNEQFF; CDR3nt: TGTGCCAGCAGTGATCGCAATGAGCAGTTCTTC
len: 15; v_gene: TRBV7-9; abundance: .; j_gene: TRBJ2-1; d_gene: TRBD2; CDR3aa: CASSFSGGGAQEQFF; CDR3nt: TGTGCCAGCAGCTTCAGTGGCGGGGGGGCACAAGAGCAGTTCTTC
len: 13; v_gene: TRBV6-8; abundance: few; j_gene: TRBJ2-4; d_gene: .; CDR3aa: CASSSPHSYIQYF; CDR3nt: TGTGCCAGCAGTTCCCCCCATAGTTACATTCAGTACTTC
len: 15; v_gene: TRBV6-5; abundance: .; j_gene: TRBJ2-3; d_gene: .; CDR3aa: CASRLVGGGTDTQYF; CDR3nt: TGTGCCAGCAGACTTGTAGGGGGGGGCACAGATACGCAGTATTTT
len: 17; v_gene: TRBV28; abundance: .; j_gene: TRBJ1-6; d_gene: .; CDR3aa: CASTGGPGFPYNSPLHF; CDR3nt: TGTGCCAGCACTGGGGGACCGGGATTTCCTTATAATTCACCCCTCCACTTT
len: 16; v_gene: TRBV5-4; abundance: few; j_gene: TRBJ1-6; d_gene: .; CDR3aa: CASSFYPSGANSPLHF; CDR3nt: TGTGCCAGCAGCTTTTATCCCTCAGGGGCTAATTCACCCCTCCACTTT
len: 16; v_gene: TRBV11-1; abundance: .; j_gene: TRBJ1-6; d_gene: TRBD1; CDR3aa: CASSLYPGQVNSPLHF; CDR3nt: TGTGCCAGCAGCTTATATCCGGGACAGGTTAATTCACCCCTCCACTTT
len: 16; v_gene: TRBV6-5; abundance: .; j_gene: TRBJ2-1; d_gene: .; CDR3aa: CASSYSPKSSYNEQFF; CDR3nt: TGTGCCAGCAGTTACTCACCGAAGAGCTCCTACAATGAGCAGTTCTTC
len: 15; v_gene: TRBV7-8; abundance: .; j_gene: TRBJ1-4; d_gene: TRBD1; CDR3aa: CASSPQGAHTEKLFF; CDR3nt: TGTGCCAGCAGCCCCCAGGGGGCGCATACCGAAAAACTGTTTTTT
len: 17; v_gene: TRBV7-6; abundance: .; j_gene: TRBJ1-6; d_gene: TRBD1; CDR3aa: CASSLRGQGEANSPLHF; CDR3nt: TGTGCCAGCAGCCTTAGGGGACAGGGGGAGGCCAATTCACCCCTCCACTTT
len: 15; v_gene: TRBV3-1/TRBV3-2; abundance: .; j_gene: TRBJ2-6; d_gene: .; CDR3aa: CASSQGKFGANVLTF; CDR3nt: TGTGCCAGCAGCCAAGGGAAGTTTGGGGCCAACGTCCTGACTTTC
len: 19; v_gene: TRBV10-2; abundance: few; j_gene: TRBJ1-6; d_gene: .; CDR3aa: CASSESKVLSVSYNSPLHF; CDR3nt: TGCGCCAGCAGTGAGTCGAAGGTTCTATCAGTCTCCTATAATTCACCCCTCCACTTT
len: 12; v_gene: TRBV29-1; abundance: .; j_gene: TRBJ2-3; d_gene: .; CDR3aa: CSVDGFADTQYF; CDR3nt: TGCAGCGTTGATGGTTTTGCAGATACGCAGTATTTT
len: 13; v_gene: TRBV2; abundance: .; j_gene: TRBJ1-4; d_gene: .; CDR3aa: CASSGGAREKLFF; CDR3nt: TGTGCCAGCAGTGGTGGGGCGCGTGAAAAACTGTTTTTT
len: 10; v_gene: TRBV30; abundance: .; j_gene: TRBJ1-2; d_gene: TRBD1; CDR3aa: CACTGVGYTF; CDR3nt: TGTGCCTGTACAGGGGTTGGCTACACCTTC
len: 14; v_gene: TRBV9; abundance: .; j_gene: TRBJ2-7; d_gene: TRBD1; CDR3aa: CASSVAGGRDEQYF; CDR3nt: TGTGCCAGCAGCGTGGCAGGGGGAAGGGACGAGCAGTACTTC
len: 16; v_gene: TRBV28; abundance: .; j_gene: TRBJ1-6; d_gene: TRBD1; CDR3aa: CASSPQGSSYNSPLHF; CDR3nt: TGTGCCAGCAGTCCACAGGGGTCCTCCTATAATTCACCCCTCCACTTT
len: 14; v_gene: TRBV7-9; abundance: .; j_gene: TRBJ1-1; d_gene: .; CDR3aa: CASRAAQATAEAFF; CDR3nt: TGTGCCAGCAGGGCGGCACAGGCTACCGCTGAAGCTTTCTTT
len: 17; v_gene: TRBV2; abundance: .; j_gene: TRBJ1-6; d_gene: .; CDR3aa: CASSEAAGLTYNSPLHF; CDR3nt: TGTGCCAGCAGTGAAGCGGCAGGGCTGACTTATAATTCACCCCTCCACTTT
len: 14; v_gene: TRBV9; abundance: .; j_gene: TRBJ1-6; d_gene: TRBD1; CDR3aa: CASSATGGNSPLHF; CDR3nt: TGTGCCAGCAGCGCGACAGGGGGAAATTCACCCCTCCACTTT
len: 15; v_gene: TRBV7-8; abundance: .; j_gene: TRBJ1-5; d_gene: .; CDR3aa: CASSLEPGSNQPQHF; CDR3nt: TGTGCCAGCAGCTTAGAGCCGGGAAGCAATCAGCCCCAGCATTTT
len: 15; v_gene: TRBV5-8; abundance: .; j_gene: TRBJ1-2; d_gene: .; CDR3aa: CASSRKQATNYGYTF; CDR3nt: TGTGCCAGCAGCAGGAAACAGGCGACTAACTATGGCTACACCTTC
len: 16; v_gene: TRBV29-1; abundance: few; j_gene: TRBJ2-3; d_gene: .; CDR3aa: CSARDLTVSIVDTQYF; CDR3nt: TGCAGCGCCCGCGATCTGACAGTGAGTATCGTGGATACGCAGTATTTT
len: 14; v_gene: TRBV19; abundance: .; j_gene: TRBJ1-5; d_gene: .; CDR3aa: CASWGGERLQPQHF; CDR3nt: TGTGCCAGTTGGGGGGGCGAAAGGCTTCAGCCCCAGCATTTT
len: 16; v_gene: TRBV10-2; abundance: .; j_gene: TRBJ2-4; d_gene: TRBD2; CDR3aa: CASSEPFSGTTSSQYF; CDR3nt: TGCGCCAGCAGTGAGCCGTTCAGTGGGACTACCTCAAGTCAGTACTTC
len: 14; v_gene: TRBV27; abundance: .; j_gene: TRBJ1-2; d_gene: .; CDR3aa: CASSLDKQSYGYTF; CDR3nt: TGTGCCAGCAGTCTGGACAAACAGTCCTATGGCTACACCTTC
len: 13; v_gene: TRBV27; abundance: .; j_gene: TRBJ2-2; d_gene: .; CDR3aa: CASRPASDGELFF; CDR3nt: TGTGCCAGCCGCCCCGCGTCGGACGGGGAGCTGTTTTTT
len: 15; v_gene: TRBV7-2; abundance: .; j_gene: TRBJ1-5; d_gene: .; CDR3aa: CASSPYGGRDQPQHF; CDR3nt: TGTGCCAGCAGCCCCTACGGGGGTCGGGACCAGCCCCAGCATTTT
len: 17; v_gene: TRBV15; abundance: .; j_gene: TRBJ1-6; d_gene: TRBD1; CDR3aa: CATSRDRGRLSGSPLHF; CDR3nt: TGTGCCACCAGCAGGGACAGGGGGCGCCTTTCTGGTTCACCCCTCCACTTT
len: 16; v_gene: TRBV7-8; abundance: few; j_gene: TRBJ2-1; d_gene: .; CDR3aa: CASSLRGGAAYNEQFF; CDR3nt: TGTGCCAGCAGCTTAAGAGGGGGGGCCGCCTACAATGAGCAGTTCTTC
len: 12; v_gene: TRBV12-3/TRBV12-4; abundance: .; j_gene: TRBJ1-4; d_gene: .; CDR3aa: CASSTGNEKLFF; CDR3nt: TGTGCCAGCAGTACAGGGAATGAAAAACTGTTTTTT
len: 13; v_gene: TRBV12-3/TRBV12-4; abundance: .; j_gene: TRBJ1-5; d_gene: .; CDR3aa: CASRDSLNQPQHF; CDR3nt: TGTGCCAGCAGGGACAGCCTCAATCAGCCCCAGCATTTT
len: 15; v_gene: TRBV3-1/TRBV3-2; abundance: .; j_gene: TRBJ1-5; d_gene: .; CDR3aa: CASSLSTSSNQPQHF; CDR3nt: TGTGCCAGCAGCCTGTCCACAAGTAGCAATCAGCCCCAGCATTTT
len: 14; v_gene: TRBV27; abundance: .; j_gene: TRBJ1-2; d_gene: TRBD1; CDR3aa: CASSANRQGGGYTF; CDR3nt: TGTGCCAGCAGTGCTAACCGACAGGGGGGAGGCTACACCTTC
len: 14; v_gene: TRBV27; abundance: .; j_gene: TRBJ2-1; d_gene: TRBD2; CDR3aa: CASRSSGGAGEQFF; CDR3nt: TGTGCCAGCAGATCTAGCGGGGGGGCCGGTGAGCAGTTCTTC
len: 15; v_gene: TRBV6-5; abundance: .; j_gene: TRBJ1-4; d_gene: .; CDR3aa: CASGVDFATNEKLFF; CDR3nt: TGTGCCAGCGGGGTAGATTTTGCAACTAATGAAAAACTGTTTTTT
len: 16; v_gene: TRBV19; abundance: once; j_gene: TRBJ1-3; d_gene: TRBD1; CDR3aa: CASKGDRTTSGNTIYF; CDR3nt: TGTGCCAGTAAGGGGGACAGGACTACCTCTGGAAACACCATATATTTT
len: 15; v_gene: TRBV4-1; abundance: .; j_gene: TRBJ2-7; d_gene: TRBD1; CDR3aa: CASSQVGQGAYEQYF; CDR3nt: TGCGCCAGCAGCCAAGTTGGACAGGGCGCCTACGAGCAGTACTTC
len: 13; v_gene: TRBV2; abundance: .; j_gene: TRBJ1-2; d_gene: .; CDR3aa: CASSGNNRVGYTF; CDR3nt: TGTGCCAGCAGTGGAAATAATAGAGTTGGCTACACCTTC
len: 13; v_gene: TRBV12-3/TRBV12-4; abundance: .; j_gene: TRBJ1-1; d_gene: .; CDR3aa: CASSFGGDTEAFF; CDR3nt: TGTGCCAGCAGTTTTGGGGGTGACACTGAAGCTTTCTTT